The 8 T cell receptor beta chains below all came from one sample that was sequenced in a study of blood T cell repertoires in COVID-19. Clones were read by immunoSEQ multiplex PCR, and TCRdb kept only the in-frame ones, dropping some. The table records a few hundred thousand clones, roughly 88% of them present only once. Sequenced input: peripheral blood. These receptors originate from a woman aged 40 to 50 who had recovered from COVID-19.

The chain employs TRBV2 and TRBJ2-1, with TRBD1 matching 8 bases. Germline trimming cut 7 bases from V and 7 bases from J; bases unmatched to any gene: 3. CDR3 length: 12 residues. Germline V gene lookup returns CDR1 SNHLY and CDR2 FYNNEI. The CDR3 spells CASNRQGNEQFF. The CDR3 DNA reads TGTGCCAGCAATAGACAGGGGAATGAGCAGTTCTTC.

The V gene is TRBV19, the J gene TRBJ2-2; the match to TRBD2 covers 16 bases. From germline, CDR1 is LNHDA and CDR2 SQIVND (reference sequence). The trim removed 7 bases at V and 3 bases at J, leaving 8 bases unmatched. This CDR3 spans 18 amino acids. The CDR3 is CASTPGLAGGSHTGELFF. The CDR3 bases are TGTGCCAGTACCCCGGGACTAGCGGGGGGGTCGCACACCGGGGAGCTGTTTTTT. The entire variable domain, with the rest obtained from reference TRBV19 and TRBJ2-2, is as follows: DGGITQSPKYLFRKEGQNVTLSCEQNLNHDAMYWYRQDPGQGLRLIYYSQIVNDFQKGDIAEGYSVSREKKESFPLTVTSAQKNPTAFYLCASTPGLAGGSHTGELFFGEGSRLTVL.

CDR3: CAWSPRGFQETQYF. The CDR3 nucleotides read TGTGCCTGGAGTCCTAGGGGTTTCCAAGAGACCCAGTACTTC. The chain combines TRBV30 with TRBJ2-5; D possibly corresponds to TRBD1 (5 bases). The CDR3 totals 14 residues. The germline V gene has CDR1 GTSNPN and CDR2 SVGIG (reference sequence). V lost 2 bases, J lost 1 base, and 11 bases lay in between.

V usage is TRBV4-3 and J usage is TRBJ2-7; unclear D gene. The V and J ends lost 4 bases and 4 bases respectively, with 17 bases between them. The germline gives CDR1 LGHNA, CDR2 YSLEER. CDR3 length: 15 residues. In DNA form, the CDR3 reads TGCGCCAGCAGCCTTTCGTCTACGGTCGGTTACGAGCAGTACTTC. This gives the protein CASSLSSTVGYEQYF.

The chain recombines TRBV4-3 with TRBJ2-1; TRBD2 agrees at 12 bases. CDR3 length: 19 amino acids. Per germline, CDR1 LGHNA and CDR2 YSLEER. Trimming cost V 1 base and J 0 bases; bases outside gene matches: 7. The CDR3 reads CASSQGTSGVRSSYNEQFF. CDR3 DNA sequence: TGCGCCAGCAGCCAAGGGACTAGCGGGGTGAGAAGCTCCTACAATGAGCAGTTCTTC.

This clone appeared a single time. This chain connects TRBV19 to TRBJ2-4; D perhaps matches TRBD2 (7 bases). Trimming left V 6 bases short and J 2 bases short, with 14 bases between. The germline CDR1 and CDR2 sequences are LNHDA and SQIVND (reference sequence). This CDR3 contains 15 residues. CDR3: CASSPAGATKNIQYF. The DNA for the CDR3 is TGTGCCAGTAGCCCGGCGGGGGCGACCAAAAACATTCAGTACTTC.

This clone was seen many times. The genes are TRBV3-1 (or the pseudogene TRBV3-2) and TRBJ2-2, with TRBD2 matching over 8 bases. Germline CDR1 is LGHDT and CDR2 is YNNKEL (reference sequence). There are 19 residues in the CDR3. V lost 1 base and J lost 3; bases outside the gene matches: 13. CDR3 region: CASSQGGVSGGVYTGELFF. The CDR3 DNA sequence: TGTGCCAGCAGCCAAGGAGGGGTGAGCGGGGGTGTTTACACCGGGGAGCTGTTTTTT.

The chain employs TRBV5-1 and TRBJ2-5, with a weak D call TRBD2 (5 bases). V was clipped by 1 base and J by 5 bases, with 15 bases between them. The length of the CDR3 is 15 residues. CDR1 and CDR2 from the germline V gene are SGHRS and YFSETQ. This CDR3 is CASSLKTSRRETQYF. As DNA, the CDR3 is TGCGCCAGCAGCTTGAAAACTAGTCGCCGGGAGACCCAGTACTTC.